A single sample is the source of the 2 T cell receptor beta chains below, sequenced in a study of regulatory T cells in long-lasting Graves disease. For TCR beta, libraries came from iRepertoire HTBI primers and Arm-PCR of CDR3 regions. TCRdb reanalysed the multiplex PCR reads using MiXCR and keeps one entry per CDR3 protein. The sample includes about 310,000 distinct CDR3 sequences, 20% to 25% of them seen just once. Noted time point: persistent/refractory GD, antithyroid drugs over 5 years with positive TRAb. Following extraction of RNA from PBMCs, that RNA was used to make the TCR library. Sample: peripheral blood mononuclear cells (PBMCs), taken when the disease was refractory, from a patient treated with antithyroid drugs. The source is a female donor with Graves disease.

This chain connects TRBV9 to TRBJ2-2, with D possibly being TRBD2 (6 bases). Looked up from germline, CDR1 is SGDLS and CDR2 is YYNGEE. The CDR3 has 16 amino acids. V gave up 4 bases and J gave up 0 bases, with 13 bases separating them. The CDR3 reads CASSLAGGANTGELFF. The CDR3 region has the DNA TGTGCCAGCAGCCTCGCCGGGGGAGCGAACACCGGGGAGCTGTTTTTT. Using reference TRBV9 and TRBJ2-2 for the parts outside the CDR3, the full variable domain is DSGVTQTPKHLITATGQRVTLRCSPRSGDLSVYWYQQSLDQGLQFLIQYYNGEERAKGNILERFSAQQFPDLHSELNLSSLELGDSALYFCASSLAGGANTGELFFGEGSRLTVL.

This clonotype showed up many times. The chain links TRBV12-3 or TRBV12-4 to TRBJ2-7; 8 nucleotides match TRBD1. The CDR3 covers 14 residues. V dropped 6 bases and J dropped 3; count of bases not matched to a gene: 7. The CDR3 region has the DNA TGTGCCAGCAGGAAACAGGGGGATCGCTACGAGCAGTACTTC. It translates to CASRKQGDRYEQYF.